What follows are 26 T cell receptor beta chains derived from one specimen sequenced in a study of OX40 agonist ivuxolimab in advanced cancers. The assay was immunoSEQ multiplex PCR, and TCRdb's table has in-frame clones only and misses some. The sample has approximately 81,000 clones, around 83% seen once. Sequencing was performed on CD4+ or CD8+ T cells sorted from blood, taken in a trial of the OX40 agonist ivuxolimab. All receptors derive from an adult with an advanced solid tumor such as melanoma, head and neck, liver or kidney cancer.

CDR3 in DNA: TGTGCCAGCAGCTCACTCACAGGGGGTGCCTACGAGCAGTACTTC. Protein product: CASSSLTGGAYEQYF. The chain joins TRBV7-9 to TRBJ2-7; TRBD1 aligns across 8 bases. This CDR3 has 15 residues. The ends lost 4 bases at V and 2 bases at J; junction bases unmatched: 7. Germline CDR1 is SEHNR and CDR2 is FQNEAQ (reference sequence).

The chain couples TRBV9 to TRBJ1-4; D unclear. The length of the CDR3 is 14 residues. The ends were cut back, 4 bases at V and 2 bases at J, with 9 bases in the middle. Per the germline V gene, CDR1 is SGDLS and CDR2 is YYNGEE. CDR3: CASSPSGTNEKLFF. For the CDR3, the DNA is TGTGCCAGCAGCCCAAGTGGGACTAATGAAAAACTGTTTTTT.

In DNA form, the CDR3 reads TGTGCCAGCAGTTACTCCAGGGGGCCTTCGAAAGAGACCCAGTACTTC. This encodes CASSYSRGPSKETQYF. This chain connects TRBV6-5 to TRBJ2-5, with 8 nucleotides matching TRBD1. The length of the CDR3 is 16 residues. The V gene's germline CDR1 is MNHEY and CDR2 SVGAGI. The V segment lost 0 bases and the J segment 3 bases; nucleotides outside the gene matches: 6.

This rearrangement joins TRBV5-1 to TRBJ1-3; TRBD1 matches at 9 bases. Germline CDR1 is SGHRS and CDR2 is YFSETQ. V lost 4 bases to trimming and J lost 4 bases; unmatched junction nucleotides: 9. This CDR3 contains 16 residues. CDR3 DNA sequence: TGCGCCAGCAGCCCCACCGGGACAGGGAGGGGAAACACCATATATTTT. It specifies CASSPTGTGRGNTIYF.

The chain combines TRBV19 with TRBJ1-1, with 7 bases identical to TRBD1. This CDR3 region has 18 residues. The junction had 18 bases not matched to a gene; V was cut back by 5 bases and J by 3 bases. CDR1 is LNHDA, CDR2 SQIVND, per germline (reference sequence). CDR3 sequence (DNA): TGTGCCAGTAGTCCATTGACAGGGATGGTAGTTGTGGACACTGAAGCTTTCTTT. It specifies CASSPLTGMVVVDTEAFF.

To note about this clone: The junction and the germline gene differ at one end; a read error may be behind it. This chain links TRBV7-9 with TRBJ1-5; TRBD1 matches at 7 bases. The CDR3 sequence is 14 residues long. The V gene's germline CDR1 is SEHNR and CDR2 FQNEAQ (reference sequence). The CDR3 DNA sequence: TGTGCCAGCAGCTTAAGGGACAGCACTCAGCCCCAGCATTTT. Translation gives CASSLRDSTQPQHF. Full variable domain (remainder filled in from reference TRBV7-9 and TRBJ1-5): DTGVSQNPRHKITKRGQNVTFRCDPISEHNRLYWYRQTLGQGPEFLTYFQNEAQLEKSRLLSDRFSAERPKGSFSTLEIQRTEQGDSAMYLCASSLRDSTQPQHFGDGTRLSIL.

The genes are TRBV9 and TRBJ2-2; 11 bases are a match to TRBD1. Germline CDR1 reads SGDLS; CDR2 reads YYNGEE. Trimming removed 4 bases from V and 6 bases from J; junction bases left unmatched: 5. The CDR3 has 15 residues. The CDR3 sequence is CASSKGQGAAGELFF. DNA for the CDR3: TGTGCCAGCAGCAAAGGACAGGGGGCCGCCGGGGAGCTGTTTTTT. The full variable domain, rest sourced from reference TRBV9 and TRBJ2-2, is DSGVTQTPKHLITATGQRVTLRCSPRSGDLSVYWYQQSLDQGLQFLIQYYNGEERAKGNILERFSAQQFPDLHSELNLSSLELGDSALYFCASSKGQGAAGELFFGEGSRLTVL.

The chain carries TRBV7-2 and TRBJ1-1; possibly TRBD1 for D (5 bases). Germline V lookup: CDR1 SGHTA, CDR2 FQGNSA. The CDR3 has 14 amino acids. Trimming cost V 5 bases and J 4 bases, with 14 bases left between them. CDR3: CASSPPGLRTEAFF. The DNA of the CDR3 is TGTGCCAGCAGCCCCCCAGGGTTGCGCACTGAAGCTTTCTTT.

The chain joins TRBV25-1 to TRBJ2-7, with 11 bases that match TRBD2. J gave up 2 bases and V 4 bases, and 4 bases lay outside the gene matches. The CDR3 loop spans 15 amino acids. Germline CDR1 reads MGHDK; CDR2 reads SYGVNS. DNA of the CDR3: TGTGCCAGCAGTGGACTAGCGGGACCTACCTACGAGCAGTACTTC. Translation gives CASSGLAGPTYEQYF.

The V call is TRBV6-1, the J call TRBJ2-5; D possibly corresponds to TRBD2 (5 bases). Germline V gene lookup returns CDR1 MNHNS and CDR2 SASEGT. Between the trimmed V and J ends, which lost 2 bases and 9 bases, there was a span of 13 bases. The CDR3 is 13 residues long. The CDR3 DNA is TGTGCCAGCAGTGAATCCCCGCGGGTCTCCCAGTACTTC. As protein: CASSESPRVSQYF.

V usage is TRBV21-1 and J usage is TRBJ1-5. TRBV21-1 is reported as a pseudogene. CDR3 length equals 13 residues. The CDR3 nucleotides read TGTGCCAGCAGCAAGGGTACCAATCAGCCCCAGCATTTT. Translation gives CASSKGTNQPQHF.

The V call is TRBV7-9, the J call TRBJ2-5, with TRBD1 matching 11 bases. The V and J ends lost 4 bases and 5 bases, in that order; junction bases with no gene match: 6. Germline V gives CDR1 SEHNR, CDR2 FQNEAQ (reference sequence). The length of the CDR3 is 15 residues. CDR3 loop: CASSSGQGVAETQYF. As DNA, the CDR3 is TGTGCCAGCAGCTCGGGACAGGGGGTTGCGGAGACCCAGTACTTC.

In this sample, this clone turned up once. DNA for the CDR3: TGTGCCACCCTGCCTAGACTAGCGGGAGTCAATGAGCAGTTCTTC. It encodes CATLPRLAGVNEQFF. This sequence joins TRBV25-1 and TRBJ2-1; 12 bases match TRBD2. The CDR3 covers 15 residues. V lost 10 bases, J lost 6 bases, and 10 bases stayed unmatched. From germline, CDR1 is MGHDK and CDR2 SYGVNS.

V usage is TRBV6-6 and J usage is TRBJ2-7, with D maybe TRBD1 (5 bases). The CDR3 has 15 amino acids. CDR1 is MNHNY, CDR2 SVGAGI, per germline (reference sequence). Trimming pared 5 bases from V and 3 bases from J, leaving 17 bases between. The DNA for the CDR3 is TGTGCCAGCAGTCCCGATCAGAGGCAGGGCTACGAGCAGTACTTC. Its protein product is CASSPDQRQGYEQYF.

The chain carries TRBV9 and TRBJ2-5; 8 bases match TRBD2. V shed 0 bases and J 0 bases; nucleotides not matched to a gene: 4. CDR1 is SGDLS and CDR2 is YYNGEE in the germline V gene. The CDR3 is 16 amino acids. CDR3 DNA sequence: TGTGCCAGCAGCGTAGGGGCTAGCGGGCACCAAGAGACCCAGTACTTC. Protein sequence: CASSVGASGHQETQYF.

This chain connects TRBV6-1 to TRBJ2-7; D is uncertain. V lost 5 bases, J lost 1 base, and 3 bases lay in between. Per germline, CDR1 MNHNS and CDR2 SASEGT. The CDR3 totals 11 residues. The CDR3 nucleotides read TGTGCCAGCAGTATATCCTACGAGCAGTACTTC. Amino acid sequence: CASSISYEQYF.

This chain uses TRBV6-6 with TRBJ1-6; 7 bases agree with TRBD1. CDR3 size: 13 residues. CDR1 is MNHNY and CDR2 is SVGAGI in the germline V gene (reference sequence). V was clipped by 5 bases and J by 14 bases; unmatched bases: 9. CDR3 amino acids: CASSPPGQVTLHF. In DNA form, the CDR3 reads TGTGCCAGCAGTCCCCCCGGACAGGTCACCCTCCACTTT.

The chain employs TRBV19 and TRBJ2-3; 9 bases match TRBD2. CDR1 and CDR2 (germline): LNHDA, SQIVND (reference sequence). Unmatched junction bases numbered 9, after V lost 5 bases and J lost 3 bases. The CDR3 totals 16 residues. The CDR3 is CASSSRSGRGTDTQYF. The DNA for the CDR3 is TGTGCCAGTAGTTCCCGTAGCGGGAGAGGGACAGATACGCAGTATTTT.

This chain uses TRBV19 with TRBJ1-3; D call uncertain. Trimming removed 7 bases from V and 0 bases from J, with 7 bases in between. From germline, CDR1 is LNHDA and CDR2 SQIVND (reference sequence). The CDR3 extends over 13 amino acids. The CDR3 protein is CASTDISGNTIYF. CDR3 nucleotide sequence: TGTGCCAGTACCGACATCTCTGGAAACACCATATATTTT.

The chain links TRBV27 to TRBJ1-1; 8 positions agree with TRBD1. V shed 5 bases and J 3 bases; nucleotides not matched to a gene: 8. The CDR3 loop spans 15 amino acids. Germline V gene lookup returns CDR1 MNHEY and CDR2 SMNVEV (reference sequence). The CDR3 reads CASSPRQGSDTEAFF. For the CDR3, the DNA is TGTGCCAGCAGTCCAAGACAGGGGTCCGACACTGAAGCTTTCTTT.

This chain connects TRBV7-9 to TRBJ1-2; D is possibly TRBD1 (5 bases). From germline, CDR1 is SEHNR and CDR2 FQNEAQ (reference sequence). The CDR3 is 12 amino acids. Trimming cost V 3 bases and J 6 bases, with 8 bases left between them. CDR3 bases: TGTGCCAGCAGCTTCGGGGGAGATGGCTACACCTTC. Its translation is CASSFGGDGYTF.

The chain employs TRBV7-2 and TRBJ2-2; 9 bases are a match to TRBD2. Losses at the gene ends were 2 bases for V and 2 bases for J; bases not matched to a gene: 3. Germline CDR1 reads SGHTA; CDR2 reads FQGNSA. The CDR3 runs to 16 residues. In DNA, the CDR3 is TGTGCCAGCAGCTTAAGGGGACTAGCCAACACCGGGGAGCTGTTTTTT. Its protein is CASSLRGLANTGELFF.

The V gene is TRBV19, the J gene TRBJ2-7; no clear D gene. The length of the CDR3 is 14 residues. Trimming cost V 3 bases and J 0 bases, with 9 bases left between them. Germline lookup yields CDR1 LNHDA and CDR2 SQIVND (reference sequence). CDR3 region: CASSIFRDSYEQYF. CDR3 bases: TGTGCCAGTAGTATTTTCAGAGACTCCTACGAGCAGTACTTC.

This sequence joins TRBV6-6 and TRBJ1-2; perhaps TRBD1 as D (5 bases). Trimming took 7 bases from V and 2 from J, leaving 11 bases between them. The germline gives CDR1 MNHNY, CDR2 SVGAGI (reference sequence). This CDR3 has 13 amino acids. CDR3 region: CASTTQGNYGYTF. CDR3 nucleotides: TGTGCCAGCACTACCCAGGGAAACTATGGCTACACCTTC.

The chain couples TRBV29-1 to TRBJ1-1; TRBD1 might be the D (5 bases). Germline CDR1 reads SQVTM; CDR2 reads ANQGSEA. CDR3 size: 12 residues. V was pared by 5 bases and J by 5 bases, with 12 bases between. The CDR3 is CSVLAGRTEAFF. The CDR3 bases are TGCAGCGTTTTGGCAGGGAGGACTGAAGCTTTCTTT.

This chain connects TRBV4-3 to TRBJ2-7; 13 nucleotides match TRBD2. J was trimmed by 2 bases and V by 0 bases; bases with no gene match: 10. CDR1 is LGHNA, CDR2 YSLEER, per germline. The CDR3 length is 19 residues. CDR3 DNA: TGCGCCAGCAGCCAAGAGTTCGGACTAGCGGGAGTTAACCCCTACGAGCAGTACTTC. Amino acids: CASSQEFGLAGVNPYEQYF.